Presented here are 2 T cell receptor beta chains from one specimen sequenced in a study of shared clonotypes between healthy human individuals. Naive CD8 isolation took CD45RO-negative cells positively selected for CCR7 and excluded terminally differentiated effector memory CD45RA+ cells. Sequenced by immunoSEQ multiplex PCR; TCRdb stores in-frame clones only, minus some. The sample lists more than 550,000 clones, about 91% occurring once. Sequenced material: naive CD8+ T cells sorted from blood. All receptors come from a man aged 30 to 45 in good health.

This chain connects TRBV10-2 to TRBJ2-1; D remains unclear. V lost 3 bases and J lost 9, with 15 bases in between. Germline loops: CDR1 WSHSY, CDR2 SAAADI. This CDR3 is built from 14 residues. CDR3 protein: CASSDRVTWGEQFF. The CDR3 DNA is TGCGCCAGCAGTGATAGGGTGACCTGGGGTGAGCAGTTCTTC.

This sequence joins TRBV10-3 and TRBJ2-3, with 12 bases identical to TRBD2. The V gene's germline CDR1 is ENHRY and CDR2 SYGVKD. Losses at the gene ends were 8 bases for V and 2 bases for J; bases not matched to a gene: 8. The CDR3 runs 16 residues. CDR3 nucleotide sequence: TGTGCCATCGCAACCGGACTAGCGGGAAACACAGATACGCAGTATTTT. Translating gives CAIATGLAGNTDTQYF.